This T cell receptor beta chain was found in a study of blood T cells in healthy people across ages. Healthy Caucasian individuals from Russia aged about 6 to 90 were enrolled as donors. Using a J-beta primer mix together with a sample-barcoded 5' primer, a second PCR was run for roughly 7 to 11 cycles. A single record per CDR3 protein comes from TCRdb applying MiXCR to the 5' RACE reads. Among around 1,800,000 distinct CDR3 sequences listed, about 39% were seen once. Germline CDR1 and CDR2: SQVTM and ANQGSEA. CDR3 length: 14 residues. This clonotype has a single count. Being one base from a much bigger clone, this may be a read error.

V and J are TRBV29-1 and TRBJ2-3, with D perhaps TRBD1 or TRBD2 (5 bases each). The source of this sequence is a human donor in good health. Source material: blood. CDR3 sequence (DNA): TGCAACGTTGAGGGGAACCCTAGCACAGATACGCAGTATTTT. This sequence encodes CNVEGNPSTDTQYF.